The subject of this entry is one T cell receptor (beta chain). Its target is unknown. A much larger clone lies a single base off, so this may be a read error. The sample originates from a study of tumor and adjacent non-tumor tissue in lung cancer. Across the study: Patients were aged about 31 to 76, fewer than twelve men and roughly 5 women, stage I to III.

The ends were cut back, 4 bases at V and 7 bases at J, with 9 bases in the middle. The germline V gene encodes CDR1 DFQATT and CDR2 SNEGSKA (reference sequence). The CDR3 loop spans 11 amino acids. No cell sorting was done before RNA was extracted from the tissue. More than 3 cm separated this lung sample from the edge of the tumor. The study, taken as a whole, reports: Compared with tumor, normal lung showed significantly lower TCR diversity. Normal lung showed higher cumulative top 100 clone frequency than tumor. Shorter survival was associated with higher TCR diversity in tumors.

Three rounds of nested PCR, following a modified ARM-PCR protocol, produced the TCRbeta library. From the multiplex PCR reads, TCRdb called clonotypes with MiXCR, one entry per CDR3 protein. This repertoire shows about 100,000 distinct CDR3 sequences, 65% found once; its top ten account for roughly 19%. The sequencing sample was made of distant non-tumor lung tissue. The receptor was derived from a man aged 25 to 45 with non-small cell lung cancer. The chain carries TRBV20-1 and TRBJ2-3; D is ambiguous. The CDR3 sequence: CSATGGHTQYF. CDR3 sequence (DNA): TGCAGTGCTACAGGTGGACATACGCAGTATTTT.